This T cell receptor (beta chain) was documented in a study of radiation and T cells in renal cell carcinoma. The V gene's germline CDR1 is SEHNR and CDR2 FQNEAQ (reference sequence). The CDR3 runs 13 residues. Trimming stripped 1 base from V and 3 bases from J, with 7 bases between. Measured with immunoSEQ multiplex PCR; TCRdb has only the in-frame clones, and not every one. The data contain around 140,000 clones, 75% to 90% of them singletons. Time point of the sample: baseline pretreatment blood. The treatment: 15 Gy SBRT to primary tumor, nephrectomy 4 weeks later. The gene calls are TRBV7-9 and TRBJ2-7; D call uncertain. The receptor was isolated from a woman aged 50 to 65 with renal cell carcinoma. The sample consisted of blood, taken from a patient whose treatment included radiotherapy and nephrectomy. CDR3: CASSLVGDYEQYF. CDR3 nucleotide sequence: TGTGCCAGCAGCTTAGTCGGTGACTACGAGCAGTACTTC.